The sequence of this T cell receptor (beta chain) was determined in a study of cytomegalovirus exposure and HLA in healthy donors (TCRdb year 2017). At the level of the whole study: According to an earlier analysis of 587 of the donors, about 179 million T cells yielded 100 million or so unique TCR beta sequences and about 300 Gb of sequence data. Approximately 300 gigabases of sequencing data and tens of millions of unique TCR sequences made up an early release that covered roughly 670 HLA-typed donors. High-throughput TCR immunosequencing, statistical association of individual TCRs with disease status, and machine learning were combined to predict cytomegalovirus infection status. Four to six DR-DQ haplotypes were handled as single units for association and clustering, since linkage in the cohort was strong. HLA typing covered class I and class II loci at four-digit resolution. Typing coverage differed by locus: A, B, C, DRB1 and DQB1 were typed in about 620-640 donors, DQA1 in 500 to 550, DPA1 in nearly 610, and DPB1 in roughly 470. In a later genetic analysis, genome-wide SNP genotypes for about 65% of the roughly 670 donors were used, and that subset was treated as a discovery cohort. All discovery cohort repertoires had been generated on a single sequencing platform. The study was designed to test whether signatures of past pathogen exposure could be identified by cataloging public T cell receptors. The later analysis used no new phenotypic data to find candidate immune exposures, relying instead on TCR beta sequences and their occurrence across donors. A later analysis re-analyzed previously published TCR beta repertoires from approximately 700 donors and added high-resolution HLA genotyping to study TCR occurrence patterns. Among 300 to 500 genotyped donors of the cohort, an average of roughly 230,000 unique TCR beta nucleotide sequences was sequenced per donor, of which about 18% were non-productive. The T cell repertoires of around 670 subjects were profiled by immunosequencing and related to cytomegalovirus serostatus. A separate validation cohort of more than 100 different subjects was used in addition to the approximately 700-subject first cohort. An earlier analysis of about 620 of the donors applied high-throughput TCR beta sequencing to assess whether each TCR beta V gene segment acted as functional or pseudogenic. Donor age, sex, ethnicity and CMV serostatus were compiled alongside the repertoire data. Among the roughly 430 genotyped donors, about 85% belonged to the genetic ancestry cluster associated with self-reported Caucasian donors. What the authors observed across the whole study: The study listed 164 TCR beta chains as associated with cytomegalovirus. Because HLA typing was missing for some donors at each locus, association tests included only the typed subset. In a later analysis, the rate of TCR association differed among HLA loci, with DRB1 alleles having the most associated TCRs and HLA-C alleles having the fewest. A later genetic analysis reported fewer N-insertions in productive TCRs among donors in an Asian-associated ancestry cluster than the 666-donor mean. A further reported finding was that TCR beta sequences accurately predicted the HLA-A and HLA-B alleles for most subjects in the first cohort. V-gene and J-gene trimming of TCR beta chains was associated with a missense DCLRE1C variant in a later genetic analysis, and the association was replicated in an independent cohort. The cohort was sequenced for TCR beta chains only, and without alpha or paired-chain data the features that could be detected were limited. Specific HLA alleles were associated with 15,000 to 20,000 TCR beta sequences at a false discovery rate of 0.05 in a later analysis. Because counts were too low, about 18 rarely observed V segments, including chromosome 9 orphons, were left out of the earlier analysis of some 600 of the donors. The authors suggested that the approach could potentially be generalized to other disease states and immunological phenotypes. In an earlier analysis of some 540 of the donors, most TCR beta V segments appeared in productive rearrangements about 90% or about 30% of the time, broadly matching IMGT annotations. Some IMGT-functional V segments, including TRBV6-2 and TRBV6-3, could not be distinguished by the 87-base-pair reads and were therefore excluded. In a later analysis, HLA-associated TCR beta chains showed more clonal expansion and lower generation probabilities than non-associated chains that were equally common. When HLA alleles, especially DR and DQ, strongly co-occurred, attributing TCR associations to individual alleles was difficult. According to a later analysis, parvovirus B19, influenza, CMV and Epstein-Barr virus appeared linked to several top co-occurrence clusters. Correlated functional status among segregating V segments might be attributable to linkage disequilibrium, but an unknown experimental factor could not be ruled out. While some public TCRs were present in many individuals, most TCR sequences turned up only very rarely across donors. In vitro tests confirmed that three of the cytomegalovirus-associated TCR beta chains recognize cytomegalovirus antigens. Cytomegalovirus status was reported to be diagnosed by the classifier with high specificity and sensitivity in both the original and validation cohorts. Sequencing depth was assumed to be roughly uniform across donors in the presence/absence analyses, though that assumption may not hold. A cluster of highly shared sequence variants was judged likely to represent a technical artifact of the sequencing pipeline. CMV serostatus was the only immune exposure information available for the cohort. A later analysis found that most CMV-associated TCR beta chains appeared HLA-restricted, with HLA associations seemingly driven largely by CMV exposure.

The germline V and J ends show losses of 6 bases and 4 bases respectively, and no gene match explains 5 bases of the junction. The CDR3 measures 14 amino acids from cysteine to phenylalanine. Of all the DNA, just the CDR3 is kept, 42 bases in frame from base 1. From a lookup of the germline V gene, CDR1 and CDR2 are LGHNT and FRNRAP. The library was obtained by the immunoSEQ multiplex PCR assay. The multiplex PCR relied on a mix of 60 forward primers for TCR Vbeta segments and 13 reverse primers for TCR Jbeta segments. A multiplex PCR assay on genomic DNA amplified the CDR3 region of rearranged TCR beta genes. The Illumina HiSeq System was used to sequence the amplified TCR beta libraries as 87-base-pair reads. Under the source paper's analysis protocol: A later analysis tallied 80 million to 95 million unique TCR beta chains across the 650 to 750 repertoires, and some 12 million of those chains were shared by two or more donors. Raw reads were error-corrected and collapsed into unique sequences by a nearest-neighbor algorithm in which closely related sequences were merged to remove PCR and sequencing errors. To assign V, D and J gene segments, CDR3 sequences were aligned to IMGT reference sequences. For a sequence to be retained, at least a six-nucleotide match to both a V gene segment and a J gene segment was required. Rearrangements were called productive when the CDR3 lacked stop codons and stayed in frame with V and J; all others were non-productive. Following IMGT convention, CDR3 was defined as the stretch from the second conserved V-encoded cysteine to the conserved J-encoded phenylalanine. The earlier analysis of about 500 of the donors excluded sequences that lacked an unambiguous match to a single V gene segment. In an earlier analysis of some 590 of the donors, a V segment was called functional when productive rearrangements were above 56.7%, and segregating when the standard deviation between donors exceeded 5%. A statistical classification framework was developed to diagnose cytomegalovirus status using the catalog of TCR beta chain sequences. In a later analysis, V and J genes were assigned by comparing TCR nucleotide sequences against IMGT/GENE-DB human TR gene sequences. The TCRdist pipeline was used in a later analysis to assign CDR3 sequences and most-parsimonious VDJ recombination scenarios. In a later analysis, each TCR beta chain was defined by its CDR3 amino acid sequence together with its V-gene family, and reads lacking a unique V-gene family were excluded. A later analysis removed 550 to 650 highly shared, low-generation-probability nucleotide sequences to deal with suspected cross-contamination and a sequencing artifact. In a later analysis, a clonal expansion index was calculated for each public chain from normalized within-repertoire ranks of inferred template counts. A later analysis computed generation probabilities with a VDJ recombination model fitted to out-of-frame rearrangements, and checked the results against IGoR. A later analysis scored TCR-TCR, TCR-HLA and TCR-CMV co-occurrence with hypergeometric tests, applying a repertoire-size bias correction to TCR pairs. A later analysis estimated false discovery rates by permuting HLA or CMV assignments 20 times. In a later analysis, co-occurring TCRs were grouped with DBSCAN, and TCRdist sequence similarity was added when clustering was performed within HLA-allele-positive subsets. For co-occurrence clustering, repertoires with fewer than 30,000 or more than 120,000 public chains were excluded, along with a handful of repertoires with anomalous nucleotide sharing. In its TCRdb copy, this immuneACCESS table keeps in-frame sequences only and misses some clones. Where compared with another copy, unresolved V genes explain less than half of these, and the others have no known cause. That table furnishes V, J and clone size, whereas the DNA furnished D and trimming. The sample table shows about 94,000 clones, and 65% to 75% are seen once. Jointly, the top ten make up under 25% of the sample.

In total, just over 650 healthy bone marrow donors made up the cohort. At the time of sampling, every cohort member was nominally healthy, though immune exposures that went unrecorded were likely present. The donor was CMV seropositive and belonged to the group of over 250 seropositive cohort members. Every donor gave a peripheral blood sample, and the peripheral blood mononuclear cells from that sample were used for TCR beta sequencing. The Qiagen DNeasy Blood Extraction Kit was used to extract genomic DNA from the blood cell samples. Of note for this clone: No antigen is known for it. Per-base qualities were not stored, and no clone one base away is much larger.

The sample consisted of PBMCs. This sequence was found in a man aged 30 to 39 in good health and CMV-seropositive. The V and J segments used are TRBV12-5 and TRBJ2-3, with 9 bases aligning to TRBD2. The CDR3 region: CASGPQRGADTQYF. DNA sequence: TGTGCTAGTGGCCCCCAGCGGGGGGCAGATACGCAGTATTTT.